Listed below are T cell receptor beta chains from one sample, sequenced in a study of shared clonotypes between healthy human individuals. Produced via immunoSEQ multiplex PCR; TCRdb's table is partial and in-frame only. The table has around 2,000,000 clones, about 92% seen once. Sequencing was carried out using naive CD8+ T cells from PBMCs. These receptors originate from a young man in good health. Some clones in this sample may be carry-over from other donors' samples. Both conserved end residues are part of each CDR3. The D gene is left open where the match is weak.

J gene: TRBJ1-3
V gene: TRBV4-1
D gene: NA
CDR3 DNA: TGCGCCAGCAGTGCCGTTGGGAGCTCTGGAAACACCATATATTTT
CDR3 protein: CASSAVGSSGNTIYF

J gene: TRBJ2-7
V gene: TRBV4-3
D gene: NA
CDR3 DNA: TGCGCCAGCAGCCTCAGCTGGACGGTACCCTACGAGCAGTACTTC
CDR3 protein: CASSLSWTVPYEQYF

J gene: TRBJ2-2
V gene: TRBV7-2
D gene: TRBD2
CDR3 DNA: TGTGCCAGCAGCTTAGCCGGAGCGGGAGAGCCCGGGGAGCTGTTTTTT
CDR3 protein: CASSLAGAGEPGELFF

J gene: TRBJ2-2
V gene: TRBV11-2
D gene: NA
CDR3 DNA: TGTGCCAGCAGATCTCCAAAAACGGGCACCGGGGAGCTGTTTTTT
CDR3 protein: CASRSPKTGTGELFF

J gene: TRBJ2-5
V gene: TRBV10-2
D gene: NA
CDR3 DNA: TGCGCCAGCAGCCCCTCAGGGGCCCAAGAGACCCAGTACTTC
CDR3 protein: CASSPSGAQETQYF

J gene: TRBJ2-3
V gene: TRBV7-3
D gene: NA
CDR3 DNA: TGTGCCAGCAGCTTAGGAGGGACGGTAGCGGCTAGCACAGATACGCAGTATTTT
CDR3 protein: CASSLGGTVAASTDTQYF

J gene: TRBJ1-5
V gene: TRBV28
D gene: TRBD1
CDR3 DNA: TGTGCCAGCAGTTTAACGCAGGGGGCTGATCAGCCCCAGCATTTT
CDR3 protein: CASSLTQGADQPQHF

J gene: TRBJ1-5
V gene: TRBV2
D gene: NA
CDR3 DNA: TGTGCCAGCAGTGAACCCCGGGGGGGGATGTCAGGTAACAATCAGCCCCAGCATTTT
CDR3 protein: CASSEPRGGMSGNNQPQHF

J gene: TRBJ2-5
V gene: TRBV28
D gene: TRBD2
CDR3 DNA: TGTGCCAGCACCCCCCTAGCGGGGATCCAAGAGACCCAGTACTTC
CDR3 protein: CASTPLAGIQETQYF

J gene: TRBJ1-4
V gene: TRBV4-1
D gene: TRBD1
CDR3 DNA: TGCGCCAGCAGCCCCGGGACAGCCCAAGAAAAACTGTTTTTT
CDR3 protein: CASSPGTAQEKLFF